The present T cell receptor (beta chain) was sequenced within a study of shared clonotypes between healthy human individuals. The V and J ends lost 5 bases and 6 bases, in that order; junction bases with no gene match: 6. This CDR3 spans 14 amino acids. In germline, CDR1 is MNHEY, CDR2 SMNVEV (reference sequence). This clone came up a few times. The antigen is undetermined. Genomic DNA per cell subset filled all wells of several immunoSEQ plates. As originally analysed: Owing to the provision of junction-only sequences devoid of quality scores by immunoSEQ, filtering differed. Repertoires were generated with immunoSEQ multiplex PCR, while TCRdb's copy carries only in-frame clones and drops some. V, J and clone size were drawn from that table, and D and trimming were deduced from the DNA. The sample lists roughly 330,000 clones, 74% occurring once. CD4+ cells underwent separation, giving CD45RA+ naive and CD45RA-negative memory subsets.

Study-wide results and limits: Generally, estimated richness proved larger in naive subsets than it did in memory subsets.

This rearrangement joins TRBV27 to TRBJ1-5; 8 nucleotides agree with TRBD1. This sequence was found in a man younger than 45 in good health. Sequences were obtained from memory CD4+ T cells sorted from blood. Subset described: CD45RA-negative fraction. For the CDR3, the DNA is TGTGCCAGCAGTCCCGGGACAGGAGCTCAGCCCCAGCATTTT. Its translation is CASSPGTGAQPQHF.